This T cell receptor beta chain was sequenced for a study of blood T cell repertoires in COVID-19. Study-level information: There were acute and convalescent COVID-19 samples, and they came from the United States, Italy and Spain. T cells, B-cell-depleted T cells, or PBMCs supplied cDNA or gDNA.

The CDR3 length is 14 residues. From germline, CDR1 is SGHTA and CDR2 FQGTGA. Trimming took off 5 bases at V and 0 bases at J, with 11 bases between the two ends. Per the study methods: Reference gene primer amplification in the assay estimated nucleated cell counts. Generated by immunoSEQ multiplex PCR, the TCRdb table keeps only in-frame clones and is missing some. That table is the source of V, J and clone size, and D and trimming were worked out from the DNA. The sample holds over 100,000 clones, over 80% seen once. Sequencing was performed on peripheral blood. The chain uses TRBV7-3 and TRBJ2-7; TRBD2 is a possible D gene (5 bases). The TCR originated in a man aged 45 to 65 with active COVID-19. The DNA of the CDR3 is TGTGCCAGCAGCCCGACGGGGAGCTCCTACGAGCAGTACTTC. Its translation: CASSPTGSSYEQYF.